This TCR beta chain came from a study of blood T cell repertoires in COVID-19. The protocol was immunoSEQ multiplex PCR, while the TCRdb copy is restricted to in-frame clones and leaves out a portion. In the table there are 130,000 to 150,000 clones, around nine tenths of which are singletons. The CDR3 runs 16 residues. The V gene lost 2 bases and the J gene lost 0 bases, with 13 bases spanning the gap. Germline V gene lookup returns CDR1 SGDLS and CDR2 YYNGEE. The V call is TRBV9, the J call TRBJ2-3; weak D call: TRBD2 (5 bases). The sample was peripheral blood. The sequence was collected from a human donor in a cohort sampled during active COVID-19. The CDR3 DNA reads as TGTGCCAGCAGCGTTTCGATAGGCGGGAGCACAGATACGCAGTATTTT. Its protein product is CASSVSIGGSTDTQYF.